The rows below give T cell receptor beta chains drawn from one sample of a study of blood T cell repertoires in COVID-19. TCRdb's copy holds only in-frame clones and misses some; the assay was immunoSEQ multiplex PCR. The table records around 310,000 clones, approximately 90% of them present only once. The sequenced material came from peripheral blood. The source is a woman in her twenties or thirties with COVID-19, enrolled during active disease. The CDR3 runs from the conserved cysteine through the conserved F or W. The D gene is left open where the match is weak. Rows may omit the clone size; those that give it use once, few, many or a size class.

TRBV11-2	-	TRBJ2-3	-	CASTPQNTQYF	TGTGCCAGCACCCCCCAAAATACGCAGTATTTT
TRBV30	TRBD1	TRBJ1-6	-	CAWSRPKPGTDNSPLHF	TGTGCCTGGAGTCGACCTAAGCCCGGGACAGATAATTCACCCCTCCACTTT
TRBV10-1	TRBD1	TRBJ1-6	-	CASGQGRSPLHF	TGCGCCAGCGGACAGGGAAGATCACCCCTCCACTTT
TRBV4-2	TRBD2	TRBJ2-3	-	CASSQDSGRGGDTQYF	TGTGCCAGCAGCCAAGATAGCGGGAGAGGCGGTGATACGCAGTATTTT
TRBV6-5	TRBD2	TRBJ2-1	-	CASNPLAGGEQFF	TGTGCCAGCAATCCACTAGCGGGAGGGGAGCAGTTCTTC
TRBV2	-	TRBJ2-7	-	CASSGGREQYF	TGTGCCAGCAGTGGCGGGCGCGAGCAGTACTTC
TRBV11-1	-	TRBJ2-7	-	CASSLGRATYEQYF	TGTGCCAGCAGCTTGGGGAGAGCTACCTACGAGCAGTACTTC
TRBV11-2	-	TRBJ2-7	-	CASKGVLYEQYF	TGTGCCAGCAAAGGGGTTCTCTACGAGCAGTACTTC
TRBV19	-	TRBJ2-6	-	CASELGGIGANVLTF	TGTGCCAGTGAATTGGGGGGTATCGGGGCCAACGTCCTGACTTTC
TRBV6-5	-	TRBJ2-7	-	CASSYPGEVDYEQYF	TGTGCCAGCAGTTACCCCGGAGAGGTAGACTACGAGCAGTACTTC
TRBV7-2	-	TRBJ2-7	-	CASSFDLGPYEQYF	TGTGCCAGCAGTTTCGACTTGGGGCCCTACGAGCAGTACTTC
TRBV19	-	TRBJ2-1	-	CASRAWANEQFF	TGTGCCAGTAGGGCTTGGGCGAATGAGCAGTTCTTC
TRBV27	TRBD1	TRBJ1-4	-	CASSPDRLLGKLFF	TGTGCCAGCAGTCCGGACAGGTTGTTAGGAAAACTGTTTTTT
TRBV11-2	TRBD1	TRBJ1-1	-	CASSETGGNTEAFF	TGTGCCAGCAGCGAGACAGGGGGTAACACTGAAGCTTTCTTT
TRBV15	TRBD2	TRBJ2-1	-	CATSRDAGGPREQFF	TGTGCCACCAGCAGAGACGCGGGAGGGCCTAGGGAGCAGTTCTTC
TRBV7-2	TRBD2	TRBJ2-5	once	CASSSSSGRGTQYF	TGTGCCAGCAGCTCCTCTAGCGGGAGAGGGACCCAGTACTTC
TRBV5-5	-	TRBJ2-7	-	CASSFRDNYEQYF	TGTGCCAGCAGCTTCCGGGACAACTACGAGCAGTACTTC
TRBV6-2/TRBV6-3	-	TRBJ2-2	-	CASSAWGTFSGGELFF	TGTGCCAGCAGCGCCTGGGGGACTTTCTCAGGCGGGGAGCTGTTTTTT
TRBV6-6	TRBD1	TRBJ2-5	once	CASISRTGETQYF	TGTGCCAGCATCTCCAGGACAGGAGAGACCCAGTACTTC
TRBV6-5	TRBD2	TRBJ2-7	-	CASSPWGRGPYEQYF	TGTGCCAGCAGTCCCTGGGGGAGGGGTCCCTACGAGCAGTACTTC
TRBV27	TRBD1	TRBJ1-1	-	CASSKPGTGNTEAFF	TGTGCCAGCAGTAAACCCGGGACAGGAAACACTGAAGCTTTCTTT
TRBV5-1	-	TRBJ2-6	once	CASSSGHRNSGANVLTF	TGCGCCAGCAGCTCGGGACACCGTAACTCTGGGGCCAACGTCCTGACTTTC
TRBV18	-	TRBJ2-7	-	CASSPGRGAYEQYF	TGTGCCAGCTCACCAGGCAGGGGAGCTTACGAGCAGTACTTC
TRBV7-3	-	TRBJ2-6	-	CASSLSSLSGANVLTF	TGTGCCAGCAGCTTATCTTCCCTCTCTGGGGCCAACGTCCTGACTTTC
TRBV28	-	TRBJ2-7	-	CATQTGYEQYF	TGTGCCACCCAGACAGGCTACGAGCAGTACTTC
TRBV12-3/TRBV12-4	TRBD1	TRBJ2-5	-	CASSLDRVETQYF	TGTGCCAGCAGTTTGGACAGGGTAGAGACCCAGTACTTC
TRBV28	TRBD2	TRBJ2-7	-	CASSNRGLAGVIVDEQYF	TGTGCCAGCAGTAACAGGGGACTAGCGGGAGTGATAGTGGACGAGCAGTACTTC
TRBV30	-	TRBJ2-7	-	CAWSSWTTTYEQYF	TGTGCCTGGAGTTCCTGGACTACCACCTACGAGCAGTACTTC
TRBV6-5	TRBD1	TRBJ1-4	-	CASSRDRVDEKLFF	TGTGCCAGCAGTCGGGACAGGGTGGATGAAAAACTGTTTTTT
TRBV11-2	-	TRBJ2-5	-	CASSLAREVAETQYF	TGTGCCAGCAGCTTAGCCAGAGAGGTGGCTGAGACCCAGTACTTC
TRBV27	TRBD1	TRBJ2-7	-	CASSDRDSSYEQYF	TGTGCCAGCAGTGACCGGGACAGTTCCTACGAGCAGTACTTC
TRBV18	-	TRBJ1-4	-	CASSPLATNEKLFF	TGTGCCAGCTCACCCCTTGCAACTAATGAAAAACTGTTTTTT
TRBV19	TRBD1	TRBJ1-2	-	CASSRDRGRDGYTF	TGTGCCAGTAGTAGGGACAGGGGGCGCGATGGCTACACCTTC
TRBV19	-	TRBJ2-1	-	CASSIGLRATYNEQFF	TGTGCCAGTAGTATCGGGCTGAGGGCGACCTACAATGAGCAGTTCTTC
TRBV2	-	TRBJ2-7	once	CASSELGHRYEQYF	TGTGCCAGCAGTGAATTAGGACATCGCTACGAGCAGTACTTC
TRBV5-4	-	TRBJ2-3	-	CASSSGAQGTSDTQYF	TGTGCCAGCAGCTCTGGCGCGCAGGGGACCTCAGATACGCAGTATTTT
TRBV5-4	-	TRBJ2-7	-	CASSFEFTSEQYF	TGTGCCAGCAGCTTTGAGTTTACCTCCGAGCAGTACTTC